This TCR beta chain was profiled in a study of blood T cell repertoires in COVID-19. Study in general: The cDNA or gDNA used as material had been derived from T cells, B-cell-depleted T cells, or PBMCs.

TCRdb keeps only in-frame clones here, not all; method: immunoSEQ multiplex PCR. The top ten hold more than 3% of the sample, which has 99,000 or so clones, around 83% seen once. This clone was recorded once. This clonotype originated in a woman over 75 with active or convalescent COVID-19. Sequencing was carried out using peripheral blood.

CDR3 nucleotides: TGTGCCAGCTCACCGACAGGGACCCCCGACACTGAAGCTTTCTTT. Protein product: CASSPTGTPDTEAFF. This chain links TRBV18 with TRBJ1-1, with 7 bases lining up with TRBD1. CDR3 size: 15 residues. V shed 3 bases and J 3 bases; nucleotides not matched to a gene: 7. In germline, CDR1 is KGHSH, CDR2 LQKENI.